Detailed here is one TCR beta chain. What it recognizes is unknown. These data belong to a study of identical twins. The CDR3 is 17 residues long. Germline V gives CDR1 LGHNA, CDR2 YNFKEQ. V was pared by 2 bases and J by 0 bases, with 9 bases of the junction left unmatched. Study observations and caveats: Invariant MAIT and iNKT cells could partly confound zero-insertion analyses.

TCRdb processed the 5' RACE reads anew with MiXCR; each CDR3 protein has one entry. Of about 210,000 distinct CDR3 sequences listed, around a tenth are singletons. The chain employs TRBV4-2 and TRBJ2-5; 7 positions match TRBD2. The sample was memory (CD45RO+) T cells sorted from blood. The receptor was isolated from a woman under 30 in good health. The CDR3 DNA reads as TGTGCCAGCAGCCAATTCGGGGCTAGCGGTAACCAAGAGACCCAGTACTTC. Its translation is CASSQFGASGNQETQYF.